A single T cell receptor (beta chain) is shown here with its context. Its specificity is unknown. The data were taken from a study of T cell responses to AZD1222 COVID-19 vaccine. The table came from immunoSEQ multiplex PCR; TCRdb's copy has only in-frame clones and leaves some out. The sample consists of about 120,000 clones, approximately 90% of them appearing once. This CDR3 has 17 residues. Germline CDR1 LNHDA, CDR2 SQIVND (reference sequence). V was pared by 3 bases and J by 0 bases, with 3 bases of the junction left unmatched. Study results and caveats: Recipients of AZD1222 seropositive at baseline numbered only five or six. Spike-specific TCR breadth and depth rose after two AZD1222 doses. As reported, nearly half of all spike-specific TCRs target variant regions that are unmutated.

V is TRBV19 and J is TRBJ2-4; 12 bases line up with TRBD1. The specimen comprised peripheral blood, sampled on day 0 of AZD1222 vaccination. The TCR originated in an adult in good health. CDR3 nucleotides: TGTGCCAGTAGTATCGGGACAGGGGGCCCAGCCAAAAACATTCAGTACTTC. It encodes CASSIGTGGPAKNIQYF.